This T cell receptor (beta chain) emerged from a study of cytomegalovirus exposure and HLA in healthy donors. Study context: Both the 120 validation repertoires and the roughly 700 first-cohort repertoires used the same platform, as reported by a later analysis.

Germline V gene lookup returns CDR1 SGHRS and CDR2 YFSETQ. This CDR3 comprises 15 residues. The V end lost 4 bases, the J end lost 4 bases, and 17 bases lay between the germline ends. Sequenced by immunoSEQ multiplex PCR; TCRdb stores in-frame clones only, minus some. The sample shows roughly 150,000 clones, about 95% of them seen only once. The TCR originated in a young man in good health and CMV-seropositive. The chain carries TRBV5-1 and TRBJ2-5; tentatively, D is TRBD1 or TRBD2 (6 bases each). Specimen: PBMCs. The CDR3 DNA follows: TGCGCCAGCAGCCTGGGGGCCTCCGGGGGAGAGACCCAGTACTTC. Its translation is CASSLGASGGETQYF.